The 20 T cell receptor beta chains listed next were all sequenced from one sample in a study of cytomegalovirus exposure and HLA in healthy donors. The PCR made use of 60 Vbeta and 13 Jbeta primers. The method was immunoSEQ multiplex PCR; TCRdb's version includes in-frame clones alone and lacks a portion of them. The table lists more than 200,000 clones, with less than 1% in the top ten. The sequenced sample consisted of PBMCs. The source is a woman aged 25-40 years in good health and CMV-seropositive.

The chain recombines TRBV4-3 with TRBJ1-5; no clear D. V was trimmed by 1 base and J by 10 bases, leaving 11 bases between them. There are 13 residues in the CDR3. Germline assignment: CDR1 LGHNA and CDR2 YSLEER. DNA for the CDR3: TGCGCCAGCAGCCAAGGGGCCCTAACACCCCAGCATTTT. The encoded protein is CASSQGALTPQHF.

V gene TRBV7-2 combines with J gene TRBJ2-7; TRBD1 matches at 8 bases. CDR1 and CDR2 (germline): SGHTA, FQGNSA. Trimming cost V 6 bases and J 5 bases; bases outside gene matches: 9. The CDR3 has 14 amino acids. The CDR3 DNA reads TGTGCCAGCAGTTTTGACAGGGGAAGGAACGAGCAGTACTTC. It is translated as CASSFDRGRNEQYF. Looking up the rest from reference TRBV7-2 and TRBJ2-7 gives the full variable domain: GAGVSQSPSNKVTEKGKDVELRCDPISGHTALYWYRQSLGQGLEFLIYFQGNSAPDKSGLPSDRFSAERTGGSVSTLTIQRTQQEDSAVYLCASSFDRGRNEQYFGPGTRLTVT.

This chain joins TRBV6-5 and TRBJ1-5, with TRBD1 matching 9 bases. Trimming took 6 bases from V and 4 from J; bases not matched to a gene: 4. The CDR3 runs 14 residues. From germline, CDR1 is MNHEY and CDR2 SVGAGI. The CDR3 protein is CASSTDRGNQPQHF. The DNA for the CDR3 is TGTGCCAGCAGCACTGACAGGGGGAATCAGCCCCAGCATTTT.

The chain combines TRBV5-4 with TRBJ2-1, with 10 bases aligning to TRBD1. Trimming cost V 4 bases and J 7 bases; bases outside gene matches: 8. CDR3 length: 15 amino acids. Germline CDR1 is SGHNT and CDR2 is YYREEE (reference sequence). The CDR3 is CASSRQGAIGNEQFF. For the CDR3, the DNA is TGTGCCAGCAGCAGACAGGGGGCGATCGGAAATGAGCAGTTCTTC.

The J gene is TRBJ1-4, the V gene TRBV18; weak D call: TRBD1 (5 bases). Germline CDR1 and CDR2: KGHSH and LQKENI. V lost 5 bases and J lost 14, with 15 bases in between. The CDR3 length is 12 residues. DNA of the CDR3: TGTGCCAGCTCAACACAGGAGCAGGGCCTGTTTTTT. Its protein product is CASSTQEQGLFF.

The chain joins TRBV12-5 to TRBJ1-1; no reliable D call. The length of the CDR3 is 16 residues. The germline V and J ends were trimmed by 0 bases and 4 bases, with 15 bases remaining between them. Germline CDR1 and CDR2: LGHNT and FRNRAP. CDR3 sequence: CASGLVLPGGGTEAFF. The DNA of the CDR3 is TGTGCTAGTGGTTTGGTACTTCCGGGAGGAGGCACTGAAGCTTTCTTT.

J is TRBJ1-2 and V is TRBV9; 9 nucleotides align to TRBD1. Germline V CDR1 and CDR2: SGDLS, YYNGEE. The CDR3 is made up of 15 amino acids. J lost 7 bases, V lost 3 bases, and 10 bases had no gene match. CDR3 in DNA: TGTGCCAGCAGCGCAAGGGACAGGGAGTTCGGTGGCTACACCTTC. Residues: CASSARDREFGGYTF.

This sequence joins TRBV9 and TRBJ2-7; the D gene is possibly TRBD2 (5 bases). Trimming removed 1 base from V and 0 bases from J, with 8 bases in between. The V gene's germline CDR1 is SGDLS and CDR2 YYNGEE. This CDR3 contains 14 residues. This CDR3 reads CASSVNSGSYEQYF. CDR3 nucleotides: TGTGCCAGCAGCGTAAACAGCGGCTCCTACGAGCAGTACTTC.

CDR3 nucleotides: TGTGCCAGCAGCCAAGGGACTTACAGGGAAGGGGAGTTCTTC. This codes for CASSQGTYREGEFF. The genes are TRBV4-2 and TRBJ2-1; tentative D call: TRBD1 (6 bases). The CDR3 contains 14 residues. V was cut by 1 base and J by 14 bases, with 18 bases left in between. Per the germline V gene, CDR1 is LGHNA and CDR2 is YNFKEQ.

CDR3 region: CASSFSSGNEKLFF. DNA of the CDR3: TGTGCCAGCAGCTTTAGCAGTGGAAATGAAAAACTGTTTTTT. The V call is TRBV7-8, the J call TRBJ1-4; no definite D call. The CDR3 is 14 amino acids. V gave up 3 bases and J gave up 5 bases, with 10 bases separating them. The germline V gene has CDR1 SGHVS and CDR2 FQNEAQ.

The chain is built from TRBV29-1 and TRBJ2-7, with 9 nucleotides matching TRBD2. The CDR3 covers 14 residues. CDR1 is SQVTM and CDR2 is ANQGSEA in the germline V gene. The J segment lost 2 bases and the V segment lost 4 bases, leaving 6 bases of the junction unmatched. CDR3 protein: CSVAPSGTTYEQYF. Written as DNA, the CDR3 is TGCAGCGTTGCCCCTAGCGGGACCACCTACGAGCAGTACTTC.

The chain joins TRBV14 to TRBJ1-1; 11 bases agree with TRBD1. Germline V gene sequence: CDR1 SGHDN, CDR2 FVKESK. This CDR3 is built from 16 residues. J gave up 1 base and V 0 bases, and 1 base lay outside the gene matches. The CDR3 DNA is TGTGCCAGCAGCCAAGAGGGACAGGGGGGGAACACTGAAGCTTTCTTT. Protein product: CASSQEGQGGNTEAFF.

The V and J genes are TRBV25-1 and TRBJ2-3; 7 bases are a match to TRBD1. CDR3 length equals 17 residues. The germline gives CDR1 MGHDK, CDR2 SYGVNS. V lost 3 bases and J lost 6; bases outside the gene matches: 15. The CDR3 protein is CASSDFGQAAIRDTQYF. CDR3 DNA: TGTGCCAGCAGTGATTTTGGACAGGCCGCAATCCGGGATACGCAGTATTTT.

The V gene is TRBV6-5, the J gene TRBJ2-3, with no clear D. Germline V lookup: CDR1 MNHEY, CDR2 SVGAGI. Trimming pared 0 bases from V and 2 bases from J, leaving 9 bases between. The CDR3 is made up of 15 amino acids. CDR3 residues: CASSYSVQVTDTQYF. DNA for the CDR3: TGTGCCAGCAGTTACTCGGTCCAGGTCACAGATACGCAGTATTTT.

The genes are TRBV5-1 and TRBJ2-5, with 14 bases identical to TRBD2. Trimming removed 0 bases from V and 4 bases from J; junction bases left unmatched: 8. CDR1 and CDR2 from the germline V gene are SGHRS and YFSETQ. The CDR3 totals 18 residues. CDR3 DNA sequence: TGCGCCAGCAGCTTGGCCGGGACTAGCGGGGGCCGGGGAGAGACCCAGTACTTC. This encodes CASSLAGTSGGRGETQYF.

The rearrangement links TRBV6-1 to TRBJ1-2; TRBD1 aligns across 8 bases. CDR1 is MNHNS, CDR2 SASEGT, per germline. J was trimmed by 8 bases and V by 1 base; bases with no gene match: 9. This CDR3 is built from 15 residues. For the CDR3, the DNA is TGTGCCAGCAGTGAAGGACTCTGGACAGGGTCGGGCTACACCTTC. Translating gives CASSEGLWTGSGYTF.

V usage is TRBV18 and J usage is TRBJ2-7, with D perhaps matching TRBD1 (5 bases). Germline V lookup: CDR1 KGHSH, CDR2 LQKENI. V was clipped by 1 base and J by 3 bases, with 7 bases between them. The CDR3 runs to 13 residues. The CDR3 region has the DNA TGTGCCAGCTCACCACAGGGGAACTACGAGCAGTACTTC. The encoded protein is CASSPQGNYEQYF.

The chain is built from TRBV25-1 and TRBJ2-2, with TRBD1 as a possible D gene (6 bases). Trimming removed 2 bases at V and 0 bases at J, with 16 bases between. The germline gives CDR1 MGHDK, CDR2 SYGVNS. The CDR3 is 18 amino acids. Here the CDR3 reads CASSERGQGQPNTGELFF. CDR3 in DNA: TGTGCCAGCAGTGAACGTGGCCAGGGACAACCGAACACCGGGGAGCTGTTTTTT.

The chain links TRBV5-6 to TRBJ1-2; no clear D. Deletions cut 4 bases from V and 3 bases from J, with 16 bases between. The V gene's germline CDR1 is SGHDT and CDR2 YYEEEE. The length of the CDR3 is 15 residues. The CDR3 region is CASSVEPGQDYGYTF. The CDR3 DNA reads TGTGCCAGCAGCGTGGAGCCAGGCCAGGACTATGGCTACACCTTC. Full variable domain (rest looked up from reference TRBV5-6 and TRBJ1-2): DAGVTQSPTHLIKTRGQQVTLRCSPKSGHDTVSWYQQALGQGPQFIFQYYEEEERQRGNFPDRFSGHQFPNYSSELNVNALLLGDSALYLCASSVEPGQDYGYTFGSGTRLTVV.

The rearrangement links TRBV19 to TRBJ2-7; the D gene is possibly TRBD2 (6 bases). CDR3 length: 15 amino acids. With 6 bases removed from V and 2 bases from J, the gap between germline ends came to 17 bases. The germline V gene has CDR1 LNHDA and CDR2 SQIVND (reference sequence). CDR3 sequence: CASRSRARGTYEQYF. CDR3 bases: TGTGCCAGTAGAAGCCGGGCCCGGGGGACCTACGAGCAGTACTTC.